This T cell receptor beta chain was profiled in a study of T cells in localized non-small cell lung cancer. Study findings and constraints: Within adjacent lung there appeared a median around 57 of the top 100 tumor clones. A single tumor region was sequenced, leaving heterogeneity possible. Higher blood T cell density tracked longer overall survival. Maximal T cell clonality occurred in uninvolved adjacent lung, with tumor ranking below it.

Regarding this clone: Its antigen is currently unknown.

The CDR3 loop spans 13 amino acids. CDR1 and CDR2 from the germline V gene are ENHRY and SYGVKD. The V end lost 5 bases, the J end lost 2 bases, and 9 bases lay between the germline ends. Generated by immunoSEQ multiplex PCR, the TCRdb table keeps only in-frame clones and is missing some. This table holds tens of thousands of clones, 80% found once. The TCR sequence derives from a female donor over 55 with stage I lung adenocarcinoma. Sequenced here: peripheral blood, sampled before any cancer treatment. This chain links TRBV10-3 with TRBJ1-1, with D possibly matching TRBD1 (6 bases). The CDR3 region has the DNA TGTGCCATCAGTCCAGGGGTCAACACTGAAGCTTTCTTT. Amino acids: CAISPGVNTEAFF.